This T cell receptor (beta chain) was identified during a study of beta chain features in type 1 diabetes. Between the trimmed V and J ends, which lost 2 bases and 1 base, there was a span of 9 bases. Germline V lookup: CDR1 SGHRS, CDR2 YFSETQ. CDR3 length: 14 residues. This clone was recorded a few times. This sample includes further DNA sequences coding for the same CDR3. Expressed TCRB transcripts were sequenced because the entire RNA isolate underwent reverse transcription. The table came from immunoSEQ multiplex PCR; TCRdb's copy has only in-frame clones and leaves some out. The profile shows more than 150,000 clones, about 13% of them singletons.

The sequencing sample was made of central memory CD4+ T cells from blood. The receptor comes from a young woman in good health. The gene calls are TRBV5-1 and TRBJ1-1; no definite D call. The chain's CDR3 is CASSFNRENTEAFF. CDR3 DNA: TGCGCCAGCAGCTTTAACAGAGAGAACACTGAAGCTTTCTTT.